This T cell receptor beta chain was obtained from a study of identical twins. This clonotype occurred a few times. TCRdb itself ran the 5' RACE reads through MiXCR, one entry per CDR3 protein. The table has about 810,000 distinct CDR3 sequences, 12% seen once; the top ten hold about 1.5%. The CDR3 has 14 amino acids. The ends were cut back, 0 bases at V and 1 base at J, with 7 bases in the middle. Per the germline V gene, CDR1 is SGDLS and CDR2 is YYNGEE. These data were also filed under a second study, of yellow fever vaccine responses in identical twins.

The V call is TRBV9, the J call TRBJ2-5; D not certain. The sample consisted of PBMCs. The TCR originated in a woman aged 18-29 years in good health. The CDR3 sequence: CASSVGKSQETQYF. CDR3 bases: TGTGCCAGCAGCGTAGGAAAAAGCCAAGAGACCCAGTACTTC.